This T cell receptor beta chain was recovered during a study of identical twins. TCRdb re-called the 5' RACE reads with MiXCR, one entry per CDR3 protein. This table holds about 480,000 distinct CDR3 sequences, approximately 15% found once. The J segment lost 1 base and the V segment lost 4 bases, leaving 2 bases of the junction unmatched. CDR3 size: 15 residues. Germline assignment: CDR1 SGHTA and CDR2 FQGNSA. Study-wide points: Conclusions were drawn cross-sectionally by statistical analysis, without following the same donors.

A remark on this clonotype: The antigen is undetermined.

These data also formed part of another study, on yellow fever vaccine responses in identical twins.

The genes are TRBV7-2 and TRBJ2-1; TRBD1 matches at 9 bases. This TCR came from a woman between 18 and 30 years old in good health. The specimen sequenced was CD4+ T cells sorted from blood. The CDR3: CASSWGQGSYNEQFF. CDR3 DNA: TGTGCCAGCAGCTGGGGACAGGGTTCCTACAATGAGCAGTTCTTC.